This TCR beta chain was identified during a study of beta chain features in type 1 diabetes. Sequencing targeted expressed TCRB transcripts, as all isolated RNA had been reverse transcribed. Samples of naive, central memory and regulatory T cells yielded a mean of about 3.9 million reads. The assay was immunoSEQ multiplex PCR, and TCRdb's table has in-frame clones only and misses some. The table has roughly 290,000 clones, 8% seen once. Germline V lookup: CDR1 MDHEN, CDR2 SYDVKM. Unmatched junction bases numbered 4, after V lost 1 base and J lost 4 bases. The CDR3 has 15 amino acids. As to this clone: No antigen is known for it.

A sort by CD45RO/CCR7/CD25/CD127/CD95/CD27 yielded CD4+ naive, central memory, regulatory and stem cell-like memory cells. Study-wide results and caveats: Researchers report that Type 1 diabetes patients had moderately but significantly shorter TCRB CDR3s across all four CD4+ subsets. Type 1 diabetes patients had VDJ junctions that carried fewer insertions and more deletions.

The clonotype originates from a woman under 30 in good health. V and J are TRBV28 and TRBJ1-3, with 7 bases matching TRBD1. The sequenced sample was central memory CD4+ T cells from blood. CDR3 sequence (DNA): TGTGCCAGCAGTTTATTTCCGGGACAGGGAAACACCATATATTTT. It yields the protein CASSLFPGQGNTIYF.